The next 25 T cell receptor beta chains were all read from a single sample in a study of CD8 T cells in ankylosing spondylitis. Broader study findings: Characteristic, it appeared, of ankylosing spondylitis blood was a TCR beta motif of several highly homologous variants.

Antigens of these TCRs are unknown. TCRdb ran MiXCR on the 5' RACE reads and lists one entry per CDR3 protein. The sample has roughly 700,000 distinct CDR3 sequences; roughly 19% are singletons. What was sequenced was blood, either unsorted or a sorted T cell fraction (not recorded which). The receptors shown here come from a male donor with ankylosing spondylitis.

The genes are TRBV10-3 and TRBJ2-7; 11 nucleotides align to TRBD2. Germline V gene data show CDR1 as ENHRY and CDR2 as SYGVKD. With 5 bases clipped from V and 2 bases from J, the junction kept 11 bases outside the gene matches. The CDR3 extends over 17 amino acids. The CDR3 coding sequence is TGTGCCATCAGTCCTCCGCCCACTAGCGGGGGAACCTACGAGCAGTACTTC. Translated: CAISPPPTSGGTYEQYF.

This chain connects TRBV5-1 to TRBJ2-1; D is possibly TRBD1 (5 bases). The V end lost 2 bases, the J end lost 3 bases, and 12 bases lay between the germline ends. Germline CDR1 reads SGHRS; CDR2 reads YFSETQ. This CDR3 has 15 residues. This CDR3 reads CASSLNGASYNEQFF. The CDR3 DNA reads TGCGCCAGCAGCTTAAATGGGGCTAGCTACAATGAGCAGTTCTTC.

V is TRBV5-4 and J is TRBJ2-3; 8 nucleotides agree with TRBD2. The CDR3 runs to 15 residues. V shed 4 bases, J shed 1 base, and the junction held 5 bases outside the gene matches. Germline CDR1 reads SGHNT; CDR2 reads YYREEE (reference sequence). The CDR3 nucleotides read TGTGCCAGCAGCCCGGGGGGGCGCGGCACAGATACGCAGTATTTT. Its translation is CASSPGGRGTDTQYF.

V is TRBV6-2 or TRBV6-3 and J is TRBJ1-3; TRBD1 matches at 8 bases. This CDR3 has 15 amino acids. The germline V gene encodes CDR1 MNHEY and CDR2 SVGEGT. V lost 6 bases, J lost 0 bases, and 4 bases stayed unmatched. The CDR3 loop is CASSGQGSSGNTIYF. The CDR3 DNA reads TGTGCCAGCAGCGGACAGGGAAGCTCTGGAAACACCATATATTTT.

This clonotype is a singleton in its sample. J is TRBJ2-3 and V is TRBV20-1, with TRBD1 matching over 7 bases. CDR1 is DFQATT, CDR2 SNEGSKA, per germline (reference sequence). Trimming cost V 6 bases and J 4 bases; bases outside gene matches: 10. The CDR3 is 14 amino acids. Here the CDR3 reads CSAEKPTGADTQYF. The CDR3, as DNA: TGCAGTGCCGAGAAACCAACAGGGGCAGATACGCAGTATTTT.

This clonotype was seen more than once but under ten times. The V and J genes are TRBV20-1 and TRBJ2-1; no firm D call. The germline gives CDR1 DFQATT, CDR2 SNEGSKA (reference sequence). This CDR3 has 11 amino acids. Trimming took 3 bases from V and 8 from J, leaving 8 bases between them. CDR3 protein: CSASSRDEQFF. As DNA, the CDR3 is TGCAGTGCTAGCTCCCGCGATGAGCAGTTCTTC.

This clonotype was detected only a few times. The V gene is TRBV6-2 or TRBV6-3, the J gene TRBJ2-7; 7 bases map to TRBD2. CDR3 length: 13 residues. The V and J ends lost 7 bases and 3 bases, in that order; junction bases with no gene match: 6. Looked up from germline, CDR1 is MNHEY and CDR2 is SVGEGT. Here the CDR3 DNA reads TGTGCCAGCACCTCGGGACTAAACTACGAGCAGTACTTC. Translated, it gives CASTSGLNYEQYF.

This clonotype was found a few times. The V call is TRBV3-1, the J call TRBJ2-7, with no clear D. CDR1 LGHDT and CDR2 YNNKEL come from the germline V gene (reference sequence). The CDR3 covers 15 residues. V lost 0 bases, J lost 1 base, and 10 bases lay in between. The CDR3 sequence is CASSQESETSYEQYF. DNA of the CDR3: TGTGCCAGCAGCCAAGAATCAGAAACGTCCTACGAGCAGTACTTC.

The chain is built from TRBV11-2 and TRBJ2-3, with TRBD2 matching over 7 bases. Trimming at V came to 5 bases and at J to 4 bases, leaving 3 bases not matched to a gene. The CDR3 runs 13 residues. Germline V lookup: CDR1 SGHAT, CDR2 FQNNGV. The CDR3 region has the DNA TGTGCCAGCAGCCTCACTAGCGCAGATACGCAGTATTTT. Its protein is CASSLTSADTQYF.

This clonotype has a handful of counts. V and J are TRBV20-1 and TRBJ2-3; 13 bases match TRBD2. Germline V gene sequence: CDR1 DFQATT, CDR2 SNEGSKA (reference sequence). There are 16 residues in the CDR3. The CDR3 loop is CKAKLAGGPSTDTQYF. The CDR3, as DNA: TGCAAAGCAAAACTAGCGGGAGGGCCCTCCACAGATACGCAGTATTTT.

This chain uses TRBV10-2 with TRBJ1-5; TRBD1 is a possible D gene (5 bases). Trimming left V 11 bases short and J 0 bases short, with 8 bases between. The length of the CDR3 is 12 residues. Germline CDR1 and CDR2: WSHSY and SAAADI. This CDR3 reads CACGGSNQPQHF. As DNA, the CDR3 is TGCGCCTGTGGGGGTAGCAATCAGCCCCAGCATTTT.

The V gene is TRBV5-1, the J gene TRBJ2-2, with D possibly matching TRBD2 (5 bases). The CDR3 covers 15 residues. Between the trimmed V and J ends, which lost 4 bases and 5 bases, there was a span of 15 bases. Per the germline V gene, CDR1 is SGHRS and CDR2 is YFSETQ. This chain's CDR3 is CASSPGGPRTGELFF. The CDR3 nucleotides read TGCGCCAGCAGCCCCGGCGGGCCGAGGACCGGGGAGCTGTTTTTT.

In this sample, this clonotype turned up a few times. V usage is TRBV4-2 and J usage is TRBJ2-1; 13 bases match TRBD2. The V and J ends lost 1 base and 9 bases, in that order; junction bases with no gene match: 6. Germline V lookup: CDR1 LGHNA, CDR2 YNFKEQ. The CDR3 is 16 amino acids. CDR3 region: CASSQGGTSGVGEQFF. Here the CDR3 DNA reads TGTGCCAGCAGCCAAGGGGGGACTAGCGGGGTGGGTGAGCAGTTCTTC.

This clonotype occurred many times. The rearrangement uses TRBV9 and TRBJ1-5; 8 bases match TRBD1. Germline loops: CDR1 SGDLS, CDR2 YYNGEE. V dropped 2 bases and J dropped 6; count of bases not matched to a gene: 4. CDR3 length: 14 residues. The CDR3: CASSVTGEGQPQHF. For the CDR3, the DNA is TGTGCCAGCAGCGTGACAGGGGAGGGTCAGCCCCAGCATTTT.

The chain carries TRBV5-6 and TRBJ2-6; tentative D call: TRBD1 (5 bases). Trimming took 4 bases from V and 0 from J, leaving 14 bases between them. Germline lookup yields CDR1 SGHDT and CDR2 YYEEEE. The CDR3 runs to 17 residues. The CDR3 sequence: CASSPDRHFSGANVLTF. DNA for the CDR3: TGTGCCAGCAGCCCCGACAGACACTTCTCTGGGGCCAACGTCCTGACTTTC.

This clonotype came up a few times. V usage is TRBV6-2 or TRBV6-3 and J usage is TRBJ1-5, with D hard to call. This CDR3 contains 14 residues. Trimming stripped 0 bases from V and 1 base from J, with 4 bases between. Germline V gene sequence: CDR1 MNHEY, CDR2 SVGEGT. In DNA, the CDR3 is TGTGCCAGCAGTTACTCAAAAAGCAATCAGCCCCAGCATTTT. Protein sequence: CASSYSKSNQPQHF.

This clonotype was detected only a few times. The chain employs TRBV7-9 and TRBJ2-3; D remains ambiguous. V lost 1 base and J lost 2, with 13 bases in between. In germline, CDR1 is SEHNR, CDR2 FQNEAQ (reference sequence). This CDR3 is built from 16 residues. CDR3 DNA sequence: TGTGCCAGCAGCTTAGGCTACGATTCCTACACAGATACGCAGTATTTT. Protein product: CASSLGYDSYTDTQYF.

The chain recombines TRBV7-2 with TRBJ2-1, with a possible D match to TRBD1 (5 bases). CDR1 and CDR2 from the germline V gene are SGHTA and FQGNSA. The CDR3 covers 15 residues. Trimming took 6 bases from V and 8 from J, leaving 20 bases between them. The CDR3 DNA follows: TGTGCCAGCAGGTCCTCGGGTCAGGGAACTTATGAGCAGTTCTTC. Its translation is CASRSSGQGTYEQFF.

There are many counts of this clonotype. This chain links TRBV12-3 or TRBV12-4 with TRBJ1-5, with a possible D match to TRBD1 (6 bases). The CDR3 length is 14 residues. The ends were cut back, 6 bases at V and 9 bases at J, with 18 bases in the middle. CDR3 loop: CASSLGDKNRPQHF. CDR3 DNA sequence: TGTGCCAGCAGCCTTGGGGACAAAAACAGGCCCCAGCATTTT.

V and J are TRBV5-1 and TRBJ2-6, with TRBD2 as a possible D gene (6 bases). The V and J ends lost 0 bases and 3 bases respectively, with 13 bases between them. CDR1 is SGHRS and CDR2 is YFSETQ in the germline V gene. The CDR3 length is 17 residues. The CDR3 DNA reads as TGCGCCAGCAGCTTGGTTGGAGGGTCGTTTGGGGCCAACGTCCTGACTTTC. Protein product: CASSLVGGSFGANVLTF.

The chain combines TRBV4-1 with TRBJ2-1, with TRBD1 as a possible D gene (5 bases). This CDR3 comprises 13 residues. In germline, CDR1 is MGHRA, CDR2 YSYEKL. Trimming shortened V by 3 bases and J by 6 bases, and 9 bases separated the two germline ends. The CDR3 loop reads CASSQTVFNEQFF. The CDR3, as DNA: TGCGCCAGCAGCCAGACAGTGTTCAATGAGCAGTTCTTC.

This clonotype was seen more than once but under ten times. The DNA for the CDR3 is TGTGCCAGCAGCGTAACCCGACAGAGAGGGAATCAGCCCCAGCATTTT. Amino acid sequence: CASSVTRQRGNQPQHF. The chain has TRBV9 and TRBJ1-5, with TRBD1 as a possible D gene (5 bases). Germline CDR1 is SGDLS and CDR2 is YYNGEE. The ends were cut back, 1 base at V and 4 bases at J, with 15 bases in the middle. The CDR3 totals 16 residues.

The V gene is TRBV21-1, the J gene TRBJ2-2. TRBV21-1 is a pseudogene locus. CDR3 length equals 13 residues. The CDR3 DNA reads as TGTGCCAGCAGCAAAAGACCGGTCGGGGAGCTGTTTTTT. Encoded protein: CASSKRPVGELFF.

This clonotype was counted a few times. The chain couples TRBV12-3 or TRBV12-4 to TRBJ1-6; maybe TRBD1 (6 bases). V lost 10 bases and J lost 9, with 13 bases in between. The CDR3 length is 12 residues. Here the CDR3 reads CATTEGGSPLHF. Here the CDR3 DNA reads TGTGCCACCACTGAAGGGGGTTCACCCCTCCACTTT.

The chain joins TRBV12-3 or TRBV12-4 to TRBJ2-3, with D possibly called TRBD1 or TRBD2 (7 bases each). The V gene lost 3 bases and the J gene lost 8 bases, with 12 bases spanning the gap. The CDR3 has 13 residues. The CDR3, as DNA: TGTGCCAGCAGTTTGGGGGAGGGGGCTACGCAGTATTTT. Amino acids: CASSLGEGATQYF.